This T cell receptor beta chain stems from a study of identical twins. General study points: Cord blood beta clonotypes that were abundant carried fewer insertions, and memory repertoires showed no such trend. The degree of excess twin sharing was weaker in beta out-of-frame sequences.

CDR1 and CDR2 (germline): SQVTM, ANQGSEA. Unmatched junction bases numbered 6, after V lost 6 bases and J lost 0 bases. This CDR3 has 14 amino acids. TCRdb re-analysed the 5' RACE reads in MiXCR, keeping a single row per CDR3 protein. Of around 550,000 distinct CDR3 sequences in the sample, about 15% are singletons; the top ten hold roughly 0.43%. Every one of the donors was a healthy Caucasian. With regard to this clonotype: Its specificity is not known.

The sample also formed part of further work on yellow fever vaccine responses in identical twins.

This receptor was taken from a young woman in good health. The chain carries TRBV29-1 and TRBJ2-3, with TRBD2 identical over 7 bases. Sequencing was carried out using CD4+ T cells sorted from blood. For the CDR3, the DNA is TGCAGCGTCCGACTAGCTTTGAGCACAGATACGCAGTATTTT. This sequence encodes CSVRLALSTDTQYF.